The clone carrying this T cell receptor (beta chain) is a singleton in its sample. Sorted-subset replicate PCRs used 200 ng DNA, tens of thousands of T cell genomes. In the authors' workflow: Quality scores were absent from the junction-only immunoSEQ sequences, so filtering differed. Measured with immunoSEQ multiplex PCR; TCRdb has only the in-frame clones, and not every one. From that table come the V and J calls and clone size; the DNA was used to work out D and trimming. The sample yields approximately 1.5 million clones, around 98% seen once. Negatively enriched CD4+ T cells were divided by CD45RA into naive and memory. V was clipped by 6 bases and J by 3 bases; unmatched bases: 19. This CDR3 has 18 residues. The germline V gene encodes CDR1 MDHEN and CDR2 SYDVKM. These data are taken from a study of shared clonotypes between healthy human individuals. Study-wide background: Participating donors consisted of a couple of women and a few men aged 18 to 49.

The clonotype was recovered from a man aged 30 to 45 in good health. This chain uses TRBV28 with TRBJ2-7, with 8 bases lining up with TRBD1. The sequenced material came from naive CD4+ T cells sorted from blood. Subset given: CD45RA+ positively selected. CDR3 DNA sequence: TGTGCCAGCAGAACCTATGGGGCAGGGGGCGCCGGGAGCTACGAGCAGTACTTC. Its translation is CASRTYGAGGAGSYEQYF.